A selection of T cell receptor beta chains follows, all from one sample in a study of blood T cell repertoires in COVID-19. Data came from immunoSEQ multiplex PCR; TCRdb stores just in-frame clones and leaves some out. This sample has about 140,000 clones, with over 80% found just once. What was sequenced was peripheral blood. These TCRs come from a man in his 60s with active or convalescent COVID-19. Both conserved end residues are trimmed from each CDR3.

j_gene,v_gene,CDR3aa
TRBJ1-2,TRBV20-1,SPRQGHGYT
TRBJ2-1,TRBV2,ASSDSSAYNEQF
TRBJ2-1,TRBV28,ASRGQGDYNEQF
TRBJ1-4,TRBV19,ASSIGDRLYEKLF
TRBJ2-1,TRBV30,AWNVQAGGYNEQF
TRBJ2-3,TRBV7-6,ASSSTSGTRNTQY
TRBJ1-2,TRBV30,AWSVGGAWGYT
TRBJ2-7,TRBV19,ASSILSGSSYEQY
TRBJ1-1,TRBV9,ASSGRQGLTEAF
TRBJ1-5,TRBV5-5,ASSPGTVDNQPQH
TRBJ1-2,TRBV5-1,ASSPRQGDGYT
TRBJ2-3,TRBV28,ASSLPPWGTSGTDTQY
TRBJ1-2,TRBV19,ASNPQQGSTYGYT
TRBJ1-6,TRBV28,ASSFPTGGGSPLH
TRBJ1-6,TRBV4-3,ASSQDRTNSPLH
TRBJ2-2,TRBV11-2,ASSLTGRRRTGELF
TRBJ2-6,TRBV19,ASSPFSGANVLT
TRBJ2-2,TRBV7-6,ASSLRAPGLNTGELF
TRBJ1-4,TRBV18,ASSRGQGATNEKLF
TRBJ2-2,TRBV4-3,ASSQALLAGGPNTGELF
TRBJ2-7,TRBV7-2,ASSETTYEQY
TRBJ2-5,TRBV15,ATSRDLTGTSALQETQY
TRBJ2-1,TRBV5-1,ASSLQTGKNEQF
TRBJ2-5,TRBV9,ASSVASIAGGETQY
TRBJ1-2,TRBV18,ASSPLLKGDYGYT
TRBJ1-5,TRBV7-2,ASSLSGNQPQH
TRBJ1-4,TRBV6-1,ASSWDTSNEKLF
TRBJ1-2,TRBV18,ASSMKGREGYT
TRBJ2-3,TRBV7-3,ASSSGSDGTDTQY
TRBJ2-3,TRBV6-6,ASSYPPSGGTDTQY
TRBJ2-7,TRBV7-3,ASSSGAGVGEQY
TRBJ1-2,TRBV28,ASSAPGAGGYT
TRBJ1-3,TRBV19,ASSMGTGRAGNTIY
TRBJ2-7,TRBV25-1,ASSASYEQY
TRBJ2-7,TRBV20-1,SASPGPTYEQY
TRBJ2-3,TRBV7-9,ASSQLAGVSDTQY
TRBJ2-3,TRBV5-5,ASSPGQGRDTQY
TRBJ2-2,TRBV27,ASSTRTGNTGELF
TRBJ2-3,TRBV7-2,ASSPRNGGWGDTQY
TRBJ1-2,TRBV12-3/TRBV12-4,ASSPGQGYGYT
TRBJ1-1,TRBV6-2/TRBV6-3,ASSPGQLNTEAF
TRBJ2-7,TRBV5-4,ASSSDIGTSAYEQY
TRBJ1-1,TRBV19,ASTLSLTLMNTEAF
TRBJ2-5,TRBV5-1,ASSPGGRETQY
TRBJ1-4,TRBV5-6,ASSLELGGKNEKLF
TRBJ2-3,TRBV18,ASSPISGSRNTDTQY
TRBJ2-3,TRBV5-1,ASSSTRTGKQDTQY
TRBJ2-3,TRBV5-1,ASSLFGSGTDTQY
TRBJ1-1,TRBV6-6,ASLQVSTEAF
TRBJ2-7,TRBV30,AFGTGDLIEQY
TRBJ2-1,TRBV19,ASKLSGVSSYNEQF
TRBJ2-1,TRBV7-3,ASSSASGSSYNEQF